This T cell receptor (beta chain) emerged from a study of HIV-infected children after antiretroviral therapy interruption. CDR3 length: 11 residues. Trimming cost V 6 bases and J 7 bases, with 10 bases left between them. Indicated treatment: PENTA 11 planned treatment interruption arm or continuous ART arm. RNA-based 3' RACE libraries used unique molecular identifiers. TCRdb fed the 3' RACE reads into MiXCR, producing one record per CDR3 protein. The table shows 70,000 to 90,000 distinct CDR3 sequences, with roughly 6.4% occurring only once. This clonotype was observed at least ten times. This specimen consisted of CD45RA+ CD4+ T cells from PBMCs, pooled from several time points, obtained from a donor given antiretroviral therapy, either interrupted or continuous. The subset: naive CD4+ CD45RA+ CD45RO- T cells. The clonotype was recovered from a pool of human donors with HIV. The chain couples TRBV12-3 or TRBV12-4 to TRBJ2-7, with a tentative D call TRBD2 (6 bases). In DNA form, the CDR3 reads TGTGCCAGCAGGCTGGGGGGAGAGCAGTACTTC. Translation gives CASRLGGEQYF.